This is a list of T cell receptor beta chains from one sample in a study of shared clonotypes between healthy human individuals. Assay: immunoSEQ multiplex PCR; the TCRdb copy retains only in-frame clones and omits some. The table lists some 680,000 clones, roughly 73% of them singletons. Specimen: memory CD4+ T cells sorted from blood. The source of these receptors is a woman aged 25-40 years in good health. The CDR3 runs from the conserved cysteine through the conserved F or W. The order of the fields is J gene, V gene, D gene, clone size, CDR3 DNA, CDR3 protein. A D gene is named only where the DNA matches it firmly. Clone size is not always given. Where it is, it says once, few, many or a class for expanded clones.

TRBJ2-7 | TRBV5-1 | NA | few | TGCGCCAGCAGCTTGGGAGCGGAATCCTTAGAGCAGTACTTC | CASSLGAESLEQYF
TRBJ1-1 | TRBV6-6 | NA | NA | TGTGCCAGCAGTTCGCCCCGGGCGGCCGGCACTGAAGCTTTCTTT | CASSSPRAAGTEAFF
TRBJ1-2 | TRBV19 | NA | once | TGTGCCAGTAGTTCCTCGGGGGCGCTTGACTATGGCTACACCTTC | CASSSSGALDYGYTF
TRBJ2-2 | TRBV4-2 | TRBD2 | few | TGTGCCAGCAGCCAAGTCAGGGTCGGGAGGGAGAGCGGCGGGGAGCTGTTTTTT | CASSQVRVGRESGGELFF
TRBJ1-5 | TRBV6-6 | NA | NA | TGTGCCAGCAGTTCAGGGCAGCCCCAGCATTTT | CASSSGQPQHF
TRBJ2-2 | TRBV5-1 | TRBD2 | NA | TGCGCCAGCAGCTTAGCTCTAGCGGGAGGACCCGGGGAGCTGTTTTTT | CASSLALAGGPGELFF
TRBJ2-5 | TRBV11-2 | NA | NA | TGTGCCAGCAGCGTGGGACATAGCCAAGAGACCCAGTACTTC | CASSVGHSQETQYF
TRBJ1-2 | TRBV28 | NA | NA | TGTGCCAGCAGTTTGGGGGCCAATAACTATGGCTACACCTTC | CASSLGANNYGYTF
TRBJ2-5 | TRBV28 | TRBD2 | NA | TGTGCCAGCAGTTTACGACTAGCGAGGGAGACCCAGTACTTC | CASSLRLARETQYF
TRBJ1-3 | TRBV5-1 | NA | once | TGCGCCAGCAGCTTGGGTGACACCTCTGGAAACACCATATATTTT | CASSLGDTSGNTIYF
TRBJ2-1 | TRBV7-3 | NA | NA | TGTGCCAGCAGCTTAACCCCCCTAAATGACAATGAGCAGTTCTTC | CASSLTPLNDNEQFF
TRBJ2-2 | TRBV5-4 | NA | few | TGTGCCAGCAGAACCGGGAGAGAGAACACCGGGGAGCTGTTTTTT | CASRTGRENTGELFF
TRBJ2-2 | TRBV25-1 | TRBD1 | NA | TGTGCCAGCAGTGCGAGGACAGGGACCGGGGAGCTGTTTTTT | CASSARTGTGELFF
TRBJ2-1 | TRBV7-3 | NA | NA | TGTGCCAGCAGCCCGAATTCGGCTGGAAACAATGAGCAGTTCTTC | CASSPNSAGNNEQFF
TRBJ2-5 | TRBV25-1 | NA | NA | TGTGCCAGCAGTGAACGACGGGGGCAAGAGACCCAGTACTTC | CASSERRGQETQYF
TRBJ2-7 | TRBV28 | NA | NA | TGTGCCAGCAGACCATTCTGGGGCCTTGCCTACGAGCAGTACTTC | CASRPFWGLAYEQYF
TRBJ1-2 | TRBV7-2 | NA | NA | TGTGCCAGCAGCTCCCAAAAAGACACAGGGTTGGTTGGCTACACCTTC | CASSSQKDTGLVGYTF
TRBJ2-1 | TRBV11-2 | NA | NA | TGTGCCAGCAGCTTAGGGCCTACGGACTACAATGAGCAGTTCTTC | CASSLGPTDYNEQFF
TRBJ1-2 | TRBV5-6 | NA | NA | TGTGCCAGCAGCCCCCGGGGGGTAGGCTACACCTTC | CASSPRGVGYTF
TRBJ2-5 | TRBV7-9 | TRBD2 | NA | TGTGCCAGCAGCTCAGATAGCGGGAGAGGTTCGGAGACCCAGTACTTC | CASSSDSGRGSETQYF
TRBJ2-7 | TRBV11-3 | NA | NA | TGTGCCAGCAGCCCAGGCGGGGCAGCGGCCTACGAGCAGTACTTC | CASSPGGAAAYEQYF
TRBJ2-1 | TRBV27 | TRBD2 | NA | TGTGCCAGCAGTTCAGCGGGAGGGTCCTACAATGAGCAGTTCTTC | CASSSAGGSYNEQFF
TRBJ1-2 | TRBV6-1 | NA | few | TGTGCCAGCAGTCCCGAGGCAGGATATGGCTACACCTTC | CASSPEAGYGYTF
TRBJ2-7 | TRBV7-8 | TRBD1 | NA | TGTGCCAGCAGACCGGGACAGATTTACGAGCAGTACTTC | CASRPGQIYEQYF
TRBJ2-1 | TRBV2 | TRBD2 | NA | TGTGCCAGCAAGAGGCTAGCGGGGGTCAATGAGCAGTTCTTC | CASKRLAGVNEQFF
TRBJ2-3 | TRBV27 | NA | NA | TGTGCCAGCAGTTACAGGGCGACAGATACGCAGTATTTT | CASSYRATDTQYF
TRBJ1-4 | TRBV14 | NA | once | TGTGCCAGCAGCCATCGCCCCGGGGGTGTAGGGGAAAAACTGTTTTTT | CASSHRPGGVGEKLFF
TRBJ2-1 | TRBV27 | TRBD2 | NA | TGTGCCAGCAGTTTATCACTAGCGGAGAATGAGCAGTTCTTC | CASSLSLAENEQFF
TRBJ1-1 | TRBV2 | TRBD1 | NA | TGTGCCAGTTTGGGACAGGGCATGAACACTGAAGCTTTCTTT | CASLGQGMNTEAFF
TRBJ2-1 | TRBV7-2 | NA | NA | TGTGCCAGCAGCTTAAGTTCGACCTACAATGAGCAGTTCTTC | CASSLSSTYNEQFF
TRBJ2-5 | TRBV7-2 | NA | NA | TGTGCCAGCAGCTTAGAAATATTGGAGACCCAGTACTTC | CASSLEILETQYF
TRBJ1-5 | TRBV28 | NA | NA | TGTGCCAGCAGTCTTCAGAATAGCAATCAGCCCCAGCATTTT | CASSLQNSNQPQHF
TRBJ2-1 | TRBV10-2 | NA | NA | TGCGCCAGCCGCTCCCCGGCGGTGAGCAATGAGCAGTTCTTC | CASRSPAVSNEQFF